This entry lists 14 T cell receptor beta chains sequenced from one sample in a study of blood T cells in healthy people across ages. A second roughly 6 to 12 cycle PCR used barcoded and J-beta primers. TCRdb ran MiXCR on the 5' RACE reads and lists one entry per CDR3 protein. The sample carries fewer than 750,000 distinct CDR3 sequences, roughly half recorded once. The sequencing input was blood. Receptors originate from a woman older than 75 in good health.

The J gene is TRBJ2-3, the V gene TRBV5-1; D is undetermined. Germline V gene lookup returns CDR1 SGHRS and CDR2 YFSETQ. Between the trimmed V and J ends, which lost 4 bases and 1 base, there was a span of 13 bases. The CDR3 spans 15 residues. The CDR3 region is CASSPGSSGTDTQYF. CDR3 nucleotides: TGCGCCAGCAGCCCCGGTTCCTCGGGCACAGATACGCAGTATTTT.

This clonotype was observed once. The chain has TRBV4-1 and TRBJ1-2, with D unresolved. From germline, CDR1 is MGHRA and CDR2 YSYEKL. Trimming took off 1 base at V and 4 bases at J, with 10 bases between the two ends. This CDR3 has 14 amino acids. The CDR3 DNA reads TGCGCCAGCAGCCAAGTGGGTGTTGGCTATGGCTACACCTTC. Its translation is CASSQVGVGYGYTF.

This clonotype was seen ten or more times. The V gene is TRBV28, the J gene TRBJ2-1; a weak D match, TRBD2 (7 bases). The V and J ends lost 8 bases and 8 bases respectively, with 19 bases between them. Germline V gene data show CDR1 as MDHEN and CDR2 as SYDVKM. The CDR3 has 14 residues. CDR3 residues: CASVGGPHVYEQFF. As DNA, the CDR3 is TGTGCCAGCGTCGGGGGGCCCCATGTCTATGAGCAGTTCTTC.

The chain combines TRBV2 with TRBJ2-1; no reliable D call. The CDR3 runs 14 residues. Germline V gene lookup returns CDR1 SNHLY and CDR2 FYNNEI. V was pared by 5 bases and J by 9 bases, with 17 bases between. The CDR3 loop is CASSSDVGWGEQFF. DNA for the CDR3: TGTGCCAGCAGTAGCGATGTGGGGTGGGGTGAGCAGTTCTTC.

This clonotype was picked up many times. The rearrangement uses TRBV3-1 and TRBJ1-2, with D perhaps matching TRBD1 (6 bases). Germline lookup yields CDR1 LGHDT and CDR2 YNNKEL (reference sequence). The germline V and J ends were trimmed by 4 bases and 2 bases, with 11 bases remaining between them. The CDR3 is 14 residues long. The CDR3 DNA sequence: TGTGCCAGCAGCCTGGCCCAGGGGAACTATGGCTACACCTTC. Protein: CASSLAQGNYGYTF.

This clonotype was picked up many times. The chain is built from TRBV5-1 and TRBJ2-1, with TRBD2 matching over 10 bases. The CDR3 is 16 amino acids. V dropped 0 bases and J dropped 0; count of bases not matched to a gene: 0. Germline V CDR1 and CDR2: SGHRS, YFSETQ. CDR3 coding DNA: TGCGCCAGCAGCTTGGTAGCGGGAGGCTCCTACAATGAGCAGTTCTTC. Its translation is CASSLVAGGSYNEQFF.

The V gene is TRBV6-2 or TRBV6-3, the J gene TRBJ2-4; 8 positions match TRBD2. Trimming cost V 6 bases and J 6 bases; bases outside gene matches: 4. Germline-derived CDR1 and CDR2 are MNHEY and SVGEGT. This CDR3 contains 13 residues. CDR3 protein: CASRPTSGNIQYF. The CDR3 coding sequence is TGTGCCAGCAGACCTACTAGCGGAAACATTCAGTACTTC.

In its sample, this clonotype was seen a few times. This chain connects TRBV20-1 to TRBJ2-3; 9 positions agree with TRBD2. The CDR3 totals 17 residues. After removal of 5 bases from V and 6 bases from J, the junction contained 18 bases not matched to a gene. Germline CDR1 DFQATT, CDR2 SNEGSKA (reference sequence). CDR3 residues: CSALFWGGGVGEDTQYF. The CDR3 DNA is TGCAGTGCTCTCTTTTGGGGCGGGGGGGTCGGTGAGGATACGCAGTATTTT.

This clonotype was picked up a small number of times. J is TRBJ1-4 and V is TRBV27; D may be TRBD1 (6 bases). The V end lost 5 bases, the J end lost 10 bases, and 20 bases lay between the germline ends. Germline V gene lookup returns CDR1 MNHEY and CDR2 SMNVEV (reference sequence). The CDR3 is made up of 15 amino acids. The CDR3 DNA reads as TGTGCCAGCAGTCTAACTGGGGGCGCTTTCGGAAAACTGTTTTTT. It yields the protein CASSLTGGAFGKLFF.

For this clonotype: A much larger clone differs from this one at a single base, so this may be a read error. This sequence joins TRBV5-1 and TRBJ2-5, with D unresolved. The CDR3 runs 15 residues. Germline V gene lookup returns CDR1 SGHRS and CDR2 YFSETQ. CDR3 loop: CASGLAGGAQETQYF. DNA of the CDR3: TGCGCCAGCGGCTTGGCCGGCGGAGCGCAAGAGACCCAGTACTTC.

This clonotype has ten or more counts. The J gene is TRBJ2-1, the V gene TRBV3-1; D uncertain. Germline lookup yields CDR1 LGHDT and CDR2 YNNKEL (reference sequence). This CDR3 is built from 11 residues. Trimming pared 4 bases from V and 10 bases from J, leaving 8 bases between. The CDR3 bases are TGTGCCAGCAGCCCCGGACGCGAGCAGTTCTTC. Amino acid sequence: CASSPGREQFF.

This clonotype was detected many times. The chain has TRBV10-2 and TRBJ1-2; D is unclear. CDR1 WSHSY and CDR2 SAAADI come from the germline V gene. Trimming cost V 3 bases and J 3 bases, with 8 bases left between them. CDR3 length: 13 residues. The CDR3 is CASSDRDDYGYTF. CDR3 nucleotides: TGCGCCAGCAGTGACAGAGATGACTATGGCTACACCTTC.

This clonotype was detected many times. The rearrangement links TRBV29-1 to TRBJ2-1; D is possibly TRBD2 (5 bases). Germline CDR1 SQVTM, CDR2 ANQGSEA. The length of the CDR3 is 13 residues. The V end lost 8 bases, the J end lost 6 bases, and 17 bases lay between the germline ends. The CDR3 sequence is CSSSRTRANEQFF. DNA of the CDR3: TGCAGCTCGTCGAGGACTCGCGCCAATGAGCAGTTCTTC.

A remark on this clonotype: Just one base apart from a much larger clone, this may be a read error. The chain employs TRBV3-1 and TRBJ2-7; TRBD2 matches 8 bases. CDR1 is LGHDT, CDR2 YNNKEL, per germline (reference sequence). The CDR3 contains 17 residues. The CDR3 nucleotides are TGTGCCAGCAGCCAAGACGGTCGGCGGGGGGATCTCTACGAGCGGTACTTC. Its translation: CASSQDGRRGDLYERYF.